One TCR beta chain is described in this entry. What it binds is unknown. The CDR3 contains 14 residues. CDR1 and CDR2 (germline): SEHNR, FQNEAQ (reference sequence). Between the trimmed V and J ends, which lost 1 base and 8 bases, there was a span of 11 bases. The data derive from a study of radiotherapy plus CTLA-4 blockade in lung cancer. Whole-study findings and limits: Clones derived from tumor TCRs expanded in blood after radiotherapy plus ipilimumab.

Sequenced by immunoSEQ multiplex PCR; TCRdb stores in-frame clones only, minus some. The sample lists approximately 94,000 clones, approximately 82% occurring once. The chain joins TRBV7-9 to TRBJ1-4; the D is unclear. The receptor comes from a human donor with non-small cell lung cancer that progressed on radiotherapy plus ipilimumab. The sample was peripheral blood, taken from a patient treated with radiotherapy plus ipilimumab. As DNA, the CDR3 is TGTGCCAGCAGCTTAGACTTGTTTGGAGAAAAACTGTTTTTT. Protein product: CASSLDLFGEKLFF.